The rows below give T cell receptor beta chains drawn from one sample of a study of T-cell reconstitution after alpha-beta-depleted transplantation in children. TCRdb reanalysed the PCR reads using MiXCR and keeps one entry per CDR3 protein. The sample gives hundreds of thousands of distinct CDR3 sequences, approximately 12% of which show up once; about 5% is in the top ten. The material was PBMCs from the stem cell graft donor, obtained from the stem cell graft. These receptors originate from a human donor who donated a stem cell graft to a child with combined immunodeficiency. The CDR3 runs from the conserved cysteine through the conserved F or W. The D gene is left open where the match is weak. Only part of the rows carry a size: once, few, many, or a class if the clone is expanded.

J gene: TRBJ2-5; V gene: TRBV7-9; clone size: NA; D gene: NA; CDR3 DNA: TGTGCCAGCAGCTCCCTAGGAGGGGGCGGTGAGACCCAGTACTTC; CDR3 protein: CASSSLGGGGETQYF
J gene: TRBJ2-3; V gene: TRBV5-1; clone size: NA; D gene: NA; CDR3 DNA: TGCGCCAGCAGCCCGGACAGCTACTCTAGCGGCTGGGTAGATACGCAGTATTTT; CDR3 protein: CASSPDSYSSGWVDTQYF
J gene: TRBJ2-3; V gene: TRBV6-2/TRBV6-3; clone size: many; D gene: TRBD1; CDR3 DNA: TGTGCCAGCAGTACCTGGACAGGTAGCACAGATACGCAGTATTTT; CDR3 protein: CASSTWTGSTDTQYF
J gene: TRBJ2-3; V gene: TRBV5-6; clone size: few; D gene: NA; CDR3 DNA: TGTGCCAGCAGCTGGGACAGGAGCGGGACCGTAGATACGCAGTATTTT; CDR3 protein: CASSWDRSGTVDTQYF
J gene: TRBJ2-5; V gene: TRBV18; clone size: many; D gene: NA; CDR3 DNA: TGTGCCAGCTCACCAGAGGCGGGATCTCAAGAGACCCAGTACTTC; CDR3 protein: CASSPEAGSQETQYF
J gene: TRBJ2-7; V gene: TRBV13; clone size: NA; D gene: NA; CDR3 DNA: TGTGCCAGCAGCTTAGGCCGGGGAATGAGGGCCTACGAGCAGTACTTC; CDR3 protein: CASSLGRGMRAYEQYF
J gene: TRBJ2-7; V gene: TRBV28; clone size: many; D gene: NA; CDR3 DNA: TGTGCCAGCAGTTACCTCGGGGGTGAGCAGTACTTC; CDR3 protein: CASSYLGGEQYF
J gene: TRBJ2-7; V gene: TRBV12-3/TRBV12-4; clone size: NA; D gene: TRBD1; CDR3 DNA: TGTGCCAGCAGAACGGGACAGGGATCCTACGAGCAGTACTTC; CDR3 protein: CASRTGQGSYEQYF
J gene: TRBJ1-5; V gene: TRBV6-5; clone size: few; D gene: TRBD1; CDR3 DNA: TGTGCCAGCAGTTACAATCCCGACAGGGCTAAGAATCAGCCCCAGCATTTT; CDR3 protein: CASSYNPDRAKNQPQHF
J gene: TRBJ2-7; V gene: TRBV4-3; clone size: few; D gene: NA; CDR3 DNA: TGCGCCAGCAGCCAAGACTTCCTAGCGCCCTCCTACGAGCAGTACTTC; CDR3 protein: CASSQDFLAPSYEQYF
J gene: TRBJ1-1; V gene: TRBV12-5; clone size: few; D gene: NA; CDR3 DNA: TGTGCTAGTGCGGCCACCAACACTGAAGCTTTCTTT; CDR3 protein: CASAATNTEAFF
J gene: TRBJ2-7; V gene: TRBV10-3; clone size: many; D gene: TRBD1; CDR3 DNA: TGTGCCATCAGTGGGGACAGGTTAGGATACGAGCAGTACTTC; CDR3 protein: CAISGDRLGYEQYF
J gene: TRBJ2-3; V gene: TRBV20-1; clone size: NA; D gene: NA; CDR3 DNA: TGCAGTGCTAGAGGCCGGGGGCAGGTTATTAGCGGCACAGATACGCAGTATTTT; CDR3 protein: CSARGRGQVISGTDTQYF
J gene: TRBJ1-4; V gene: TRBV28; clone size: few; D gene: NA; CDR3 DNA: TGTGCCAGCAGTTTACCGGCAGGGGATAGAAAAAAACTGTTTTTT; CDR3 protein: CASSLPAGDRKKLFF
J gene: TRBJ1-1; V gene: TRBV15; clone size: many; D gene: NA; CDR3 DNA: TGTGCCACCAGCAGAGAAACGACAGGCCCGAACACTGAAGCTTTCTTT; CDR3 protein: CATSRETTGPNTEAFF
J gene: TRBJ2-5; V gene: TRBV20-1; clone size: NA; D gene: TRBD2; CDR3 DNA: TGCAGTGCTAGAGATCCGACTAGCAGCCAAGAGACCCAGTACTTC; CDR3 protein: CSARDPTSSQETQYF
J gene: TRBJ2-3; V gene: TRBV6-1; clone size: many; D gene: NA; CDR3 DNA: TGTGCCAGCACCACAGGGACCAGCACAGATACGCAGTATTTT; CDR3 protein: CASTTGTSTDTQYF
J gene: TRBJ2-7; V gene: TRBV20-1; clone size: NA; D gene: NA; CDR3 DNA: TGCAGTGCTAGAGACAGGGGACGGTCCTACGAGCAGTACTTC; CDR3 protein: CSARDRGRSYEQYF
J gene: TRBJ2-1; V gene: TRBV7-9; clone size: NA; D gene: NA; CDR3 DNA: TGTGCCAGCAGCCCCCTCCCCGGGGCCATCAATGAGCAGTTCTTC; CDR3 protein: CASSPLPGAINEQFF
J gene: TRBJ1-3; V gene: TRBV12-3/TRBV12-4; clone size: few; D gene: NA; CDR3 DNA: TGTGCCAGCAGTTTAGCCCGATGGGGGCCCCCTGGAAACACCATATATTTT; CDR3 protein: CASSLARWGPPGNTIYF
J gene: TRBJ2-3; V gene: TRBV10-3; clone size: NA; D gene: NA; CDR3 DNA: TGTGCCATCAGTGAACGAGGACCCGTGGCAGATACGCAGTATTTT; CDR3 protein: CAISERGPVADTQYF
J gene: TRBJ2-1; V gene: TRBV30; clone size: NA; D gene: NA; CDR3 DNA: TGTGCCTGGAGTGTGGCTGTTTGGGGGGGCAGAGTAAATGAGCAGTTCTTC; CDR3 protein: CAWSVAVWGGRVNEQFF
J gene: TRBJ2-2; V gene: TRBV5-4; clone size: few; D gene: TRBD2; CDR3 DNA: TGTGCCAGCAGCTTGGTGGCGGGGGGGAGGTATAACGCCGGGGAGCTGTTTTTT; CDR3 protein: CASSLVAGGRYNAGELFF
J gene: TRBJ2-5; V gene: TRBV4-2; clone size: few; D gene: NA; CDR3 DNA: TGTGCCAGCAGCCAAGCCCTCGGGGACCCCCACCCAGAGACCCAGTACTTC; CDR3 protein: CASSQALGDPHPETQYF
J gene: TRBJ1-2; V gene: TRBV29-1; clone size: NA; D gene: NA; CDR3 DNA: TGCAGCGTTGAAGACGGACAGAGCTATGGCTACACCTTC; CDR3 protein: CSVEDGQSYGYTF
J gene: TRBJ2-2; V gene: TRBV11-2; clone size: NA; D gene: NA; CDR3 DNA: TGTGCCAGCACCATACTAGTTTTCACCGGGGAGCTGTTTTTT; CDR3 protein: CASTILVFTGELFF
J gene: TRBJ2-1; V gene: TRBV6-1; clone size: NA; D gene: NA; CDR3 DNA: TGTGCCAGCAGTGGGGCCCGGGACTTCCCTAATGAGCAGTTCTTC; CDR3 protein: CASSGARDFPNEQFF
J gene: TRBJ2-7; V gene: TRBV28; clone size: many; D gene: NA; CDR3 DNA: TGTGCCAGCAGTTCCATGGGTAGCAGTTACGAGCAGTACTTC; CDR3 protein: CASSSMGSSYEQYF
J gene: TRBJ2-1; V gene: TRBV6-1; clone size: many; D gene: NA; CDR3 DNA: TGTGCCAGCAGTGAAGTAAGACTAGCCTACAATGAGCAGTTCTTC; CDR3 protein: CASSEVRLAYNEQFF
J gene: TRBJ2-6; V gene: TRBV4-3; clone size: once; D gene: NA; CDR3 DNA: TGCGCCAGCAGCCAAGATCGGTACTCTGGGGCCAACGTCCTGACTTTC; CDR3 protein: CASSQDRYSGANVLTF
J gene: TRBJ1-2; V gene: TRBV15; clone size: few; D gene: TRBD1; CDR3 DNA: TGTGCCACCAGCAGATCCCAAGACAGGGCTGAAGGCTACACCTTC; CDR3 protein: CATSRSQDRAEGYTF
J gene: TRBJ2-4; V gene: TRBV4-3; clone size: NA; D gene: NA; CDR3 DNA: TGCGCCAGCAGCCAAGGTCGGGTAAACATTCAGTACTTC; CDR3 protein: CASSQGRVNIQYF
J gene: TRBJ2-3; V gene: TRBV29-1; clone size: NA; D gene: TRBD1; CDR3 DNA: TGCAGCGCCGGACAGGGGACAGATACGCAGTATTTT; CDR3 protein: CSAGQGTDTQYF
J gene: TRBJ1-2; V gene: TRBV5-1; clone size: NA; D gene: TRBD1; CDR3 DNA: TGCGCCAGCAGCAAGGACAGGCAGAACTATGGCTACACCTTC; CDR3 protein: CASSKDRQNYGYTF
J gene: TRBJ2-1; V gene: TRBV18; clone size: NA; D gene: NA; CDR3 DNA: TGTGCCAGCTCACGATGGATAGTCTCATCGGGCTACAATGAGCAGTTCTTC; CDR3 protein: CASSRWIVSSGYNEQFF
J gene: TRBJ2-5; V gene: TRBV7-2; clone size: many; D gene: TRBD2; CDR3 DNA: TGTGCCAGCAGAGATTTAGCGGGAACGGAGACCCAGTACTTC; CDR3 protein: CASRDLAGTETQYF
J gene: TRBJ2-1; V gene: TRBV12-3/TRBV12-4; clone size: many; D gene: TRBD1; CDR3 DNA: TGTGCCAGCAGTTCCCTAGGACAGGGGTGGGTAGATGAGCAGTTCTTC; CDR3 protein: CASSSLGQGWVDEQFF
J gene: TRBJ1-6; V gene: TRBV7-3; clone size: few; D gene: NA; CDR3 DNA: TGTGCCAGCAGCCCGGCAAGCGGGGGGAATTCACCCCTCCACTTT; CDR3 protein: CASSPASGGNSPLHF
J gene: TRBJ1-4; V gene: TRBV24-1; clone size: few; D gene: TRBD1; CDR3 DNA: TGTGCCACGCATGACAGGGAAGGAGGGACTAATGAAAAACTGTTTTTT; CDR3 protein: CATHDREGGTNEKLFF
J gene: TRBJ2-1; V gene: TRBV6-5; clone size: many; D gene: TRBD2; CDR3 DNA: TGTGCCAGCAGCTCAGGACTAGCGGGGGCTCGGGAGTTCTTC; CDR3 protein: CASSSGLAGAREFF
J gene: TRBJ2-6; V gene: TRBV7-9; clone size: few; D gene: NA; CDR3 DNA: TGTGCCAGCAGCTCAACAGGGCCTGGGGCCAACGTCCTGACTTTC; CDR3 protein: CASSSTGPGANVLTF
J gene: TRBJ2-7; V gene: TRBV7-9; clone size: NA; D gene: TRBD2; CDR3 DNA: TGTGCCAGCAGCTTAGCAGCGGGAGCCTACGAGCAGTACTTC; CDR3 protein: CASSLAAGAYEQYF
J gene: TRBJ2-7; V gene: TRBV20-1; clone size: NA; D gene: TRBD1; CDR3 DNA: TGCAGTGCATACGGGACAGGGGTGTACGAGCAGTACTTC; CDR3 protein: CSAYGTGVYEQYF
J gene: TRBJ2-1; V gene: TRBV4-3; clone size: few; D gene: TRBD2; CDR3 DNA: TGCGCCAGCAGCCAAGAGGGACTAGCGTTACCGGAGCAGTTCTTC; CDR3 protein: CASSQEGLALPEQFF
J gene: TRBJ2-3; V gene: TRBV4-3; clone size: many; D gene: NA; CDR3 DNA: TGCGCCAGCAGCCCCGGAGGTGCAGATACGCAGTATTTT; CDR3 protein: CASSPGGADTQYF
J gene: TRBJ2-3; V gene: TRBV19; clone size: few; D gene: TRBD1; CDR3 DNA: TGTGCCAGTTGGACAGGGGGCGTTTCAGATACGCAGTATTTT; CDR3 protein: CASWTGGVSDTQYF
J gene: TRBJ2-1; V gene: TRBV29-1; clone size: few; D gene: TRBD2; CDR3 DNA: TGCAGCGCCCCCGGGGAGGGGTCGCCCTACAATGAGCAGTTCTTC; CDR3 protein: CSAPGEGSPYNEQFF
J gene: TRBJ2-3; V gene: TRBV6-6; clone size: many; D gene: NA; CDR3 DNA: TGTGCCAGCAGGTCACAGGGTCTAGATACGCAGTATTTT; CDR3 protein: CASRSQGLDTQYF
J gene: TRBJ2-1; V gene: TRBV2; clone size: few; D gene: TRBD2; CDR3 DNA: TGTGCCAGCAGTTCGGGACTATCATACAATGAGCAGTTCTTC; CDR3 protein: CASSSGLSYNEQFF